The T cell receptor beta chain described here comes from a study of blood T cell repertoires in COVID-19. Across the whole study: Some COVID-19 samples were acute and others convalescent; all came from the United States, Italy and Spain.

The repertoire was sequenced with immunoSEQ multiplex PCR; TCRdb's copy has only in-frame clones and lacks some. The repertoire consists of some 170,000 clones, with about nine tenths occurring once and the leading ten covering more than 1.5%. Sequencing was carried out using peripheral blood. This clonotype was sampled from a woman in her 50s with acute or convalescent COVID-19.

CDR3 sequence reads: CASSLTSGSRAGELFF. As DNA, the CDR3 is TGTGCCAGCAGCCTCACTAGCGGGAGCCGGGCCGGGGAGCTGTTTTTT. The V and J genes are TRBV3-1 (or the pseudogene TRBV3-2) and TRBJ2-2, with 11 bases identical to TRBD2. V was pared by 4 bases and J by 6 bases, with 7 bases of the junction left unmatched. The CDR3 contains 16 residues. Germline CDR1 is LGHDT and CDR2 is YNNKEL (reference sequence).